The rows below give T cell receptor beta chains drawn from one sample of a study of radiotherapy plus CTLA-4 blockade in lung cancer. Data came from immunoSEQ multiplex PCR; TCRdb stores just in-frame clones and leaves some out. The sample carries 60,000 to 85,000 clones, about 87% recorded once. Sample: peripheral blood, taken from a patient treated with radiotherapy plus ipilimumab. All receptors come from a human donor with non-small cell lung cancer who had stable disease on radiotherapy plus ipilimumab. CDR3s include the opening cysteine and the closing phenylalanine or tryptophan. The order of the fields is CDR3 DNA, CDR3 protein, J gene, clone size, V gene, D gene. The D gene is left open where the match is weak. A row's size may be missing; if present it is once, few, many or a size class.

CDR3nt: TGTACCTGGAGTGTACAGGCAGGGATGGAGACCCAGTACTTC; CDR3aa: CTWSVQAGMETQYF; j_gene: TRBJ2-5; abundance: NA; v_gene: TRBV30; d_gene: NA
CDR3nt: TGTGCCAGCCCTAGCGGGAGAAACACCGGGGAGCTGTTTTTT; CDR3aa: CASPSGRNTGELFF; j_gene: TRBJ2-2; abundance: NA; v_gene: TRBV19; d_gene: TRBD2
CDR3nt: TGTGCCAGCAGCTCCGGACTCGTTTCCTACGAGCAGTACTTC; CDR3aa: CASSSGLVSYEQYF; j_gene: TRBJ2-7; abundance: few; v_gene: TRBV7-2; d_gene: NA
CDR3nt: TGTGCCAGCAGCTCCAGCGAGGGGCGGCGGTCCTTT; CDR3aa: CASSSSEGRRSF; j_gene: TRBJ1-6; abundance: NA; v_gene: TRBV7-9; d_gene: NA
CDR3nt: TGTGCCAGCAGCTCCCCCCCCAGGGGAGGGATAGGGACCGGGGAGCTGTTTTTT; CDR3aa: CASSSPPRGGIGTGELFF; j_gene: TRBJ2-2; abundance: NA; v_gene: TRBV5-4; d_gene: NA
CDR3nt: TGTGCCAGCGGTGGACAGGGGTTAAACGAGCAGTACTTC; CDR3aa: CASGGQGLNEQYF; j_gene: TRBJ2-7; abundance: NA; v_gene: TRBV5-4; d_gene: TRBD1
CDR3nt: TGTGCCAGCAGCTTGGGGGTGTACGACTATGGCTACACCTTC; CDR3aa: CASSLGVYDYGYTF; j_gene: TRBJ1-2; abundance: NA; v_gene: TRBV9; d_gene: NA
CDR3nt: TGTGCCAGCAGCTTTCTTAGCGGGAGGGCAGGATCCGGGGAGCTGTTTTTT; CDR3aa: CASSFLSGRAGSGELFF; j_gene: TRBJ2-2; abundance: NA; v_gene: TRBV9; d_gene: TRBD2
CDR3nt: TGTGCCAGCAGCTTGATACTACAGGTTAATGAGCAGTTCTTC; CDR3aa: CASSLILQVNEQFF; j_gene: TRBJ2-1; abundance: NA; v_gene: TRBV11-2; d_gene: NA
CDR3nt: TGTGCCAGCCTGGTTGACGACCACTTCTACGAGCAGTACTTC; CDR3aa: CASLVDDHFYEQYF; j_gene: TRBJ2-7; abundance: NA; v_gene: TRBV2; d_gene: NA
CDR3nt: TGCGCCAGCAGTGAGTCGAGGGGGCGCTACAGACACCTTGAAACTAATGAAAAACTGTTTTTT; CDR3aa: CASSESRGRYRHLETNEKLFF; j_gene: TRBJ1-4; abundance: once; v_gene: TRBV10-2; d_gene: TRBD1
CDR3nt: TGCAGTGCTAGAGATGGGACTGAAGCTTTCTTT; CDR3aa: CSARDGTEAFF; j_gene: TRBJ1-1; abundance: few; v_gene: TRBV20-1; d_gene: NA
CDR3nt: TGTGCCAGCAGCTTGGGAGGGGTTCGCGAGCAGTACTTC; CDR3aa: CASSLGGVREQYF; j_gene: TRBJ2-7; abundance: once; v_gene: TRBV5-5; d_gene: NA
CDR3nt: TGCAGCGTTACACGGGACAGGGGGGAAAAACTGTTTTTT; CDR3aa: CSVTRDRGEKLFF; j_gene: TRBJ1-4; abundance: NA; v_gene: TRBV29-1; d_gene: TRBD1
CDR3nt: TGTGCCAGCAGCGCCAACCAGCGGACTAGCGGGGAATACAATGAGCAGTTCTTC; CDR3aa: CASSANQRTSGEYNEQFF; j_gene: TRBJ2-1; abundance: NA; v_gene: TRBV9; d_gene: TRBD2
CDR3nt: TGTGCCAGCAGCTCGGGCAGGGCAGGGACAGATACGCAGTATTTT; CDR3aa: CASSSGRAGTDTQYF; j_gene: TRBJ2-3; abundance: NA; v_gene: TRBV7-8; d_gene: NA
CDR3nt: TGTGCCAGCAGCCGGCGGGGGGCTGGGGCCAACGTCCTGACTTTC; CDR3aa: CASSRRGAGANVLTF; j_gene: TRBJ2-6; abundance: NA; v_gene: TRBV7-8; d_gene: TRBD2
CDR3nt: TGCAGTGCTAGGGAAACTGAAGCTTTCTTT; CDR3aa: CSARETEAFF; j_gene: TRBJ1-1; abundance: few; v_gene: TRBV20-1; d_gene: NA
CDR3nt: TGCGCCAGCAGCTTGGCGGGACAGGGGCAGGGCACCGGGGAGCTGTTTTTT; CDR3aa: CASSLAGQGQGTGELFF; j_gene: TRBJ2-2; abundance: NA; v_gene: TRBV5-1; d_gene: TRBD1
CDR3nt: TGTGCCAGCAGACCAAGCGGCTCCACCGGGGAGCTGTTTTTT; CDR3aa: CASRPSGSTGELFF; j_gene: TRBJ2-2; abundance: NA; v_gene: TRBV7-3; d_gene: NA
CDR3nt: TGTGCTAGTGGAACAGGGATCGACGGCTACACCTTC; CDR3aa: CASGTGIDGYTF; j_gene: TRBJ1-2; abundance: NA; v_gene: TRBV12-5; d_gene: NA
CDR3nt: TGTGCCAGCAGTTACTCGCAGGTGACGAACACTGAAGCTTTCTTT; CDR3aa: CASSYSQVTNTEAFF; j_gene: TRBJ1-1; abundance: NA; v_gene: TRBV6-5; d_gene: NA
CDR3nt: TGTGCCAGCTCGCGCGGACAGGCGAACACCGGGGAGCTGTTTTTT; CDR3aa: CASSRGQANTGELFF; j_gene: TRBJ2-2; abundance: NA; v_gene: TRBV18; d_gene: TRBD1
CDR3nt: TGTGCCAGCAGCTTAGACTCACCCTACGAGCAGTACTTC; CDR3aa: CASSLDSPYEQYF; j_gene: TRBJ2-7; abundance: NA; v_gene: TRBV7-9; d_gene: NA
CDR3nt: TGTGCCAGCAGTCTATCCGCCCAGGGAGGGTATGGCTACACCTTC; CDR3aa: CASSLSAQGGYGYTF; j_gene: TRBJ1-2; abundance: NA; v_gene: TRBV28; d_gene: NA
CDR3nt: TGTGCCAGCAGCAAACAAAGGACTAGCGGGATCCAAGAAGGAGAGACCCAGTACTTC; CDR3aa: CASSKQRTSGIQEGETQYF; j_gene: TRBJ2-5; abundance: NA; v_gene: TRBV21-1; d_gene: NA
CDR3nt: TGTGCCAGCAGCTTGACAGGATTTAATCAGCCCCAGCATTTT; CDR3aa: CASSLTGFNQPQHF; j_gene: TRBJ1-5; abundance: NA; v_gene: TRBV5-8; d_gene: NA
CDR3nt: TGTGCCAGCAGCCAAGATCAGGGGGCCAGGGTAGGATCACCCCTCCACTTT; CDR3aa: CASSQDQGARVGSPLHF; j_gene: TRBJ1-6; abundance: NA; v_gene: TRBV14; d_gene: TRBD1
CDR3nt: TGTGCCATTGCCACAGGGTCGGATAGTAATTCACCCCTCCACTTT; CDR3aa: CAIATGSDSNSPLHF; j_gene: TRBJ1-6; abundance: NA; v_gene: TRBV10-3; d_gene: NA
CDR3nt: TGTGCCAGCAGCTTGGTTGGTGTAGAGGAGCAGTTCTTC; CDR3aa: CASSLVGVEEQFF; j_gene: TRBJ2-1; abundance: NA; v_gene: TRBV5-4; d_gene: NA
CDR3nt: TGTGCCAGCAGCTCGTATGGAAACACCGGGGAGCTGTTTTTT; CDR3aa: CASSSYGNTGELFF; j_gene: TRBJ2-2; abundance: NA; v_gene: TRBV13; d_gene: NA
CDR3nt: TGTGCCGGACGGGGGGGAGAGACCCAGTACTTC; CDR3aa: CAGRGGETQYF; j_gene: TRBJ2-5; abundance: NA; v_gene: TRBV6-1; d_gene: TRBD2
CDR3nt: TGTGCCAGCAGCCGGGAGCTAGAACCCTACGAGCAGTACTTC; CDR3aa: CASSRELEPYEQYF; j_gene: TRBJ2-7; abundance: NA; v_gene: TRBV27; d_gene: NA
CDR3nt: TGTGCCAGCAGCCGGGACAGGGGTACGCAGTATTTT; CDR3aa: CASSRDRGTQYF; j_gene: TRBJ2-3; abundance: NA; v_gene: TRBV5-5; d_gene: TRBD1
CDR3nt: TGCGCCAGCAGGGACAGGACTAGCAGCCAAAGCGAGCAGTACTTC; CDR3aa: CASRDRTSSQSEQYF; j_gene: TRBJ2-7; abundance: few; v_gene: TRBV10-2; d_gene: NA
CDR3nt: TGTGCCAGCAGCCAAGATTATGGAGGGATCACCTACGAGCAGTACTTC; CDR3aa: CASSQDYGGITYEQYF; j_gene: TRBJ2-7; abundance: NA; v_gene: TRBV14; d_gene: NA
CDR3nt: TGTGCCAGCAGCGCCCTCCGACAGGGAAACTATGGCTACACCTTC; CDR3aa: CASSALRQGNYGYTF; j_gene: TRBJ1-2; abundance: NA; v_gene: TRBV9; d_gene: TRBD1
CDR3nt: TGTGCCAGCTCACCGACGGGGGTTAGGACTAACTATGGCTACACCTTC; CDR3aa: CASSPTGVRTNYGYTF; j_gene: TRBJ1-2; abundance: NA; v_gene: TRBV18; d_gene: NA
CDR3nt: TGTGCCAGCAGTTCCGATCCACGGGGGGTCGCGGAGCAGTACTTC; CDR3aa: CASSSDPRGVAEQYF; j_gene: TRBJ2-7; abundance: NA; v_gene: TRBV28; d_gene: TRBD2
CDR3nt: TGTGCCAGCTCACCCCGACAGGGGTTGGGCAATGAGCAGTTCTTC; CDR3aa: CASSPRQGLGNEQFF; j_gene: TRBJ2-1; abundance: NA; v_gene: TRBV18; d_gene: TRBD1
CDR3nt: TGTGCCAGCAGCTACACAGGGGAAGCTTTCTTT; CDR3aa: CASSYTGEAFF; j_gene: TRBJ1-1; abundance: NA; v_gene: TRBV5-6; d_gene: NA